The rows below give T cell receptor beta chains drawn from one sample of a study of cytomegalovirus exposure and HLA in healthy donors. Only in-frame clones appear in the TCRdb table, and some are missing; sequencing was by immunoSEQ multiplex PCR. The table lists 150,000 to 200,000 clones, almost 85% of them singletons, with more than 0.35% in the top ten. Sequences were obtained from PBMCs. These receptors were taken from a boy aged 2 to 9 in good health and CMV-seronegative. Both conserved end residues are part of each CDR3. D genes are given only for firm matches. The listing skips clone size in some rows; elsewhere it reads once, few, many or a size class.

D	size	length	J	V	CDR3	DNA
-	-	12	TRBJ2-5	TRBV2	CASRILVKTQYF	TGTGCCAGCAGAATTTTAGTAAAGACCCAGTACTTC
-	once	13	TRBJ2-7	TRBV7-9	CASSLEGVHEQYF	TGTGCCAGCAGCTTAGAAGGGGTACACGAGCAGTACTTC
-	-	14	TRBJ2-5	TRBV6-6	CASSYSGGVETQYF	TGTGCCAGCAGTTACTCGGGGGGAGTAGAGACCCAGTACTTC
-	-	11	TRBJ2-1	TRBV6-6	CASSYGRDQFF	TGTGCCAGCAGTTACGGTCGCGATCAGTTCTTC
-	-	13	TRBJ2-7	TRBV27	CASSLSIFGEQYF	TGTGCCAGCAGTTTATCGATTTTCGGGGAGCAGTACTTC
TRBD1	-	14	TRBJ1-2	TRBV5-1	CASTSGTGTYGYTF	TGCGCCAGCACCAGCGGGACAGGGACCTATGGCTACACCTTC
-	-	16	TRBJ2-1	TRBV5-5	CASSFALARGNNEQFF	TGTGCCAGCAGCTTTGCGCTCGCGCGGGGAAACAATGAGCAGTTCTTC
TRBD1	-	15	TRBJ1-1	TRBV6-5	CASSGQGAMNTEAFF	TGTGCCAGCAGCGGACAGGGTGCGATGAACACTGAAGCTTTCTTT
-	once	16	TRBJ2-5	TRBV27	CASSLSLLTGQETQYF	TGTGCCAGCAGTTTATCCCTTCTTACAGGTCAAGAGACCCAGTACTTC
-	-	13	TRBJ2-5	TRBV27	CASSLGRGGTQYF	TGTGCCAGCAGTTTAGGAAGGGGAGGGACCCAGTACTTC
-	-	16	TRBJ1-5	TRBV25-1	CASSESSGGEGQPQHF	TGTGCCAGCAGTGAATCGTCGGGGGGAGAGGGTCAGCCCCAGCATTTT
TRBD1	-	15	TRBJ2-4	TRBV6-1	CATDPRTGPKNIQYF	TGTGCCACCGACCCTAGGACAGGGCCCAAAAACATTCAGTACTTC
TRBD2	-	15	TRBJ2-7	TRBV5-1	CASSGLAGAIYEQYF	TGCGCCAGCAGCGGCCTAGCGGGAGCCATCTACGAGCAGTACTTC
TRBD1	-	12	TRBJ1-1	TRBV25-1	CASRDRGAEAFF	TGTGCCAGCAGGGACAGGGGCGCTGAAGCTTTCTTT
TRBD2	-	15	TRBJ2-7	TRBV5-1	CASSVSGRAIAKQYF	TGCGCCAGCAGCGTATCCGGGAGGGCCATTGCAAAGCAGTACTTC
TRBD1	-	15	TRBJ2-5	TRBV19	CASSQDRGRGETQYF	TGTGCCAGTAGCCAAGACAGGGGGCGTGGGGAGACCCAGTACTTC
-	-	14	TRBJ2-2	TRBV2	CASRMLGSTGELFF	TGTGCCAGCAGGATGCTAGGTAGCACCGGGGAGCTGTTTTTT
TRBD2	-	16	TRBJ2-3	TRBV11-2	CASSILAGAITDTQYF	TGTGCCAGCAGCATCCTAGCGGGAGCGATCACAGATACGCAGTATTTT
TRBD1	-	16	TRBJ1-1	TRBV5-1	CASSTDRVRWNTEAFF	TGCGCCAGCAGCACGGACAGGGTTAGATGGAACACTGAAGCTTTCTTT
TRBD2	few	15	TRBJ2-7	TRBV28	CASRPQAGTTYEQYF	TGTGCCAGCAGGCCTCAAGCGGGGACCACCTACGAGCAGTACTTC
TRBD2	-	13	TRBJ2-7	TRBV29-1	CSAGASGSYEQYF	TGCAGCGCTGGGGCTAGCGGGAGTTACGAGCAGTACTTC
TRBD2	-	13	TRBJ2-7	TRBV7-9	CASSSGLADEQYF	TGTGCCAGCAGCTCCGGACTAGCGGACGAGCAGTACTTC
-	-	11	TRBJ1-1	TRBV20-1	CSLQGGFGAFF	TGCAGCCTCCAGGGAGGGTTTGGAGCTTTCTTT
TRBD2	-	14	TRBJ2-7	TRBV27	CASQGLAGKVEQYF	TGTGCCAGCCAGGGACTAGCGGGGAAGGTCGAGCAGTACTTC
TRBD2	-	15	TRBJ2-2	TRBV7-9	CASSLLAGEVGELFF	TGTGCCAGCAGCTTACTAGCGGGAGAGGTCGGGGAGCTGTTTTTT
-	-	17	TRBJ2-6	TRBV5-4	CASSLRQPWPGANVLTF	TGTGCCAGCAGCTTAAGACAGCCCTGGCCGGGGGCCAACGTCCTGACTTTC
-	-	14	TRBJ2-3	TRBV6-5	CASSYTHMADTQYF	TGTGCCAGCAGTTACACCCACATGGCAGATACGCAGTATTTT
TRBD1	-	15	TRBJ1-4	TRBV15	CATSRERTGREKLFF	TGTGCCACCAGCAGAGAGCGGACAGGGAGGGAAAAACTGTTTTTT
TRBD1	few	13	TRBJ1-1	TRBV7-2	CASSSRGYGEAFF	TGTGCCAGCAGCTCCAGGGGGTATGGTGAAGCTTTCTTT
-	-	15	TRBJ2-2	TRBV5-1	CASSLGPGATGELFF	TGCGCCAGCAGCTTGGGGCCCGGAGCGACCGGGGAGCTGTTTTTT
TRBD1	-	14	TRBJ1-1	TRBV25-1	CASRTGQGNTEAFF	TGTGCCAGCAGGACAGGACAGGGAAACACTGAAGCTTTCTTT
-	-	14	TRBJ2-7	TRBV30	CAWSVQGYSYEQYF	TGTGCCTGGAGTGTACAGGGTTACTCCTACGAGCAGTACTTC
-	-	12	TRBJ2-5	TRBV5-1	CASSLVQETQYF	TGCGCCAGCAGCTTGGTACAAGAGACCCAGTACTTC
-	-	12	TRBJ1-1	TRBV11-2	CASSFRGSEAFF	TGTGCCAGCAGCTTTAGGGGGTCTGAAGCTTTCTTT
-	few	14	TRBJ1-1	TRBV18	CASSPDPGNTEAFF	TGTGCCAGCTCACCAGATCCGGGGAACACTGAAGCTTTCTTT
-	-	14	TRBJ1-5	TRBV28	CASRRGGGGQPQHF	TGTGCCAGCCGCCGAGGGGGGGGAGGACAGCCCCAGCATTTT
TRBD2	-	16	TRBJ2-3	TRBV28	CASGPSAGGPADTQYF	TGTGCCAGCGGGCCCTCGGCGGGAGGGCCCGCAGATACGCAGTATTTT
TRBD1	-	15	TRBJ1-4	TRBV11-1	CASSPRTGVGEKLFF	TGTGCCAGCAGCCCCCGGACAGGGGTCGGTGAAAAACTGTTTTTT
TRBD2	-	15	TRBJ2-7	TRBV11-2	CASSFDSGRIYEQYF	TGTGCCAGCAGCTTTGATAGCGGGAGAATTTACGAGCAGTACTTC
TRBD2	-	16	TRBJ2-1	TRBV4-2	CASSQEQREGNNEQFF	TGTGCCAGCAGCCAAGAACAGCGGGAGGGCAACAATGAGCAGTTCTTC
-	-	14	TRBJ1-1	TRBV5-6	CASSFDWESTEAFF	TGTGCCAGCAGTTTTGACTGGGAGAGCACTGAAGCTTTCTTT
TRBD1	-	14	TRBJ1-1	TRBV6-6	CASRAGQANTEAFF	TGTGCCAGCAGAGCAGGACAGGCTAACACTGAAGCTTTCTTT
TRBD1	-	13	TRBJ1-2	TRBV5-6	CASSQDRGYGYTF	TGTGCCAGCAGCCAGGACAGGGGTTATGGCTACACCTTC
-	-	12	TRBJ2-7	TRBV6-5	CASSRSSYEQYF	TGTGCCAGCAGCAGATCCAGTTACGAGCAGTACTTC
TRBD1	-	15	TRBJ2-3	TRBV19	CASRGDRGRVDTQYF	TGTGCCAGTAGGGGGGACAGGGGGCGTGTGGATACGCAGTATTTT
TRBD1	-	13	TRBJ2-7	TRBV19	CASSSGGYYEQYF	TGTGCCAGTAGCTCAGGGGGCTACTACGAGCAGTACTTC